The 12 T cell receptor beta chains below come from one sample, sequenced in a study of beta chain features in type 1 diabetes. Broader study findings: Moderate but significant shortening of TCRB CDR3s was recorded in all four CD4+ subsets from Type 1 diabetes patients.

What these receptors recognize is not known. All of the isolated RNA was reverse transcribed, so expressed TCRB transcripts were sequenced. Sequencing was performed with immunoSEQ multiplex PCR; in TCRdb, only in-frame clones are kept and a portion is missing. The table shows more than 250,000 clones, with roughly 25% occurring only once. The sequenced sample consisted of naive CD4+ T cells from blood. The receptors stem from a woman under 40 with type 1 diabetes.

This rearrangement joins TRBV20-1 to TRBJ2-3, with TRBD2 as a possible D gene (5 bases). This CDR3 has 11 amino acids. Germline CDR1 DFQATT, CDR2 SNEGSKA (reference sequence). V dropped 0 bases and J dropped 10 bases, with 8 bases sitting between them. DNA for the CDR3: TGCAGTGCTAGAGAAGCGGAGTCGCAGTATTTT. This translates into CSAREAESQYF.

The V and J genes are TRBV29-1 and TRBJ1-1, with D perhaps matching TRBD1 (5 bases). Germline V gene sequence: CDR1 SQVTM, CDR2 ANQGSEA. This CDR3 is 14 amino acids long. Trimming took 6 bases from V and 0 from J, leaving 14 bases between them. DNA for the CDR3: TGCAGCGTGGAGTTGACAGCCATGAACACTGAAGCTTTCTTT. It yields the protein CSVELTAMNTEAFF.

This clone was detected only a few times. Here the CDR3 reads CASSHLADSYNEQFF. CDR3 bases: TGTGCCAGCAGCCACCTAGCGGATTCCTACAATGAGCAGTTCTTC. The chain combines TRBV5-6 with TRBJ2-1; TRBD2 agrees at 7 bases. Trimming at V came to 4 bases and at J to 1 base, leaving 5 bases not matched to a gene. The length of the CDR3 is 15 residues. CDR1 and CDR2 from the germline V gene are SGHDT and YYEEEE.

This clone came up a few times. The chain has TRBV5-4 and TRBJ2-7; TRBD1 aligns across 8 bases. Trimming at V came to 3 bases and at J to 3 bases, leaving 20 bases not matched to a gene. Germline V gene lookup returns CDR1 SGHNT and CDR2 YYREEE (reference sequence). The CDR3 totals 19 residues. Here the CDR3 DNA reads TGTGCCAGCAGCTCGGGGATTGGGACAGGCCGAGGTTCGCTCTACGAGCAGTACTTC. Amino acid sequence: CASSSGIGTGRGSLYEQYF. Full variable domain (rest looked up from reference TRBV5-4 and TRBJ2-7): ETGVTQSPTHLIKTRGQQVTLRCSSQSGHNTVSWYQQALGQGPQFIFQYYREEENGRGNFPPRFSGLQFPNYSSELNVNALELDDSALYLCASSSGIGTGRGSLYEQYFGPGTRLTVT.

The CDR3 bases are TGTGCCAGCACCTTCAGCACCGGGGAGCTGTTTTTT. Protein sequence: CASTFSTGELFF. V and J are TRBV2 and TRBJ2-2; D gene uncertain. Germline V gene data show CDR1 as SNHLY and CDR2 as FYNNEI. The germline V and J ends were trimmed by 7 bases and 4 bases, with 7 bases remaining between them. This CDR3 is built from 12 residues.

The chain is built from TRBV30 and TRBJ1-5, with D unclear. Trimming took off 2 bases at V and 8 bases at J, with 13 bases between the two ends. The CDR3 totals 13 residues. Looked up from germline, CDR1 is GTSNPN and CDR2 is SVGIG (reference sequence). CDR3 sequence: CAWSPTGREPQHF. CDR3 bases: TGTGCCTGGAGTCCGACTGGGCGGGAGCCCCAGCATTTT.

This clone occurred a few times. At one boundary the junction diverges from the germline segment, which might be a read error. The chain's CDR3 is CAWSVSLAGAVFF. In nucleotides, the CDR3 is TGTGCCTGGAGTGTAAGTCTAGCGGGAGCCGTTTTCTTC. The rearrangement links TRBV30 to TRBJ2-7; 10 positions match TRBD2. The CDR3 has 13 residues. CDR1 GTSNPN and CDR2 SVGIG come from the germline V gene (reference sequence).

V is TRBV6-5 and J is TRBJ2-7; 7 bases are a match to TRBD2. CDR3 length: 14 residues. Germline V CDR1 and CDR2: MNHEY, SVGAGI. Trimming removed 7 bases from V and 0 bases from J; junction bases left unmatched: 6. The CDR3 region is CASTPGGGSYEQYF. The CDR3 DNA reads TGTGCCAGCACCCCCGGCGGGGGCTCCTACGAGCAGTACTTC.

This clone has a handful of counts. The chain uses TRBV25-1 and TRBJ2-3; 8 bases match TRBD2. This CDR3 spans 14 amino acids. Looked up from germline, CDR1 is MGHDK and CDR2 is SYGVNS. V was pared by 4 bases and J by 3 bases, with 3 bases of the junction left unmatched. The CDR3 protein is CASSGGRRTDTQYF. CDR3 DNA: TGTGCCAGCAGTGGCGGGAGGCGGACAGATACGCAGTATTTT. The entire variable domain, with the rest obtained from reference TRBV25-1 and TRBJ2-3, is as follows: EADIYQTPRYLVIGTGKKITLECSQTMGHDKMYWYQQDPGMELHLIHYSYGVNSTEKGDLSSESTVSRIRTEHFPLTLESARPSHTSQYLCASSGGRRTDTQYFGPGTRLTVL.

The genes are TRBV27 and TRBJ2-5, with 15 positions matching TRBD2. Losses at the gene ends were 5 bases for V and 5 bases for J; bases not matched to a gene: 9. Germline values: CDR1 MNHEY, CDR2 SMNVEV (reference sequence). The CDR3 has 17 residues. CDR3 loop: CASSPTRGTSGRETQYF. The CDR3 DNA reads TGTGCCAGCAGTCCCACCAGGGGGACTAGCGGGAGGGAGACCCAGTACTTC.

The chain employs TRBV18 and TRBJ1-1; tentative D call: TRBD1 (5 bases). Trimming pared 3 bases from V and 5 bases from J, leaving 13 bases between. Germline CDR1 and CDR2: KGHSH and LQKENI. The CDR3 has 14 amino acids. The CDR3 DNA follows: TGTGCCAGCTCACCGGGAGGGGTCGGGACTGAAGCTTTCTTT. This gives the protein CASSPGGVGTEAFF.

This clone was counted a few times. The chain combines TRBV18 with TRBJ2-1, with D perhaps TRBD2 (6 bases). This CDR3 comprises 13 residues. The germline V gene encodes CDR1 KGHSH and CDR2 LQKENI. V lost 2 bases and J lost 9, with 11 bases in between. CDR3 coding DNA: TGTGCCAGCTCACCAACGGGAGTAGTTGAGCAGTTCTTC. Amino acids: CASSPTGVVEQFF.